This T cell receptor beta chain was identified in a study of identical twins. Study outcomes and limitations: Where beta out-of-frame sequences were concerned, excess twin sharing was weaker.

The cDNA had a unique molecular identifier and a template-switch universal primer site. MiXCR, applied by TCRdb to the 5' RACE reads, yields one record per CDR3 protein. The data contain fewer than 900,000 distinct CDR3 sequences, 15% to 20% of them singletons. This clonotype was picked up many times. Its target is unknown. This CDR3 is 17 amino acids long. Trimming at V came to 5 bases and at J to 3 bases, leaving 9 bases not matched to a gene. Germline assignment: CDR1 SGHTA and CDR2 FQGNSA. This sample also belongs to another study, concerning T cells expressing NK-cell markers. Per that study: Each TCR beta repertoire originated in sorted T cells that were CD3+CD56+NKG2C+, CD3+CD56+NKG2C- or CD3+CD56-NKG2C+.

The TCR originated in a woman aged 18-35 years in good health. Specimen: PBMCs. V gene TRBV7-2 combines with J gene TRBJ2-1; 11 positions match TRBD2. CDR3 protein: CASSVVRTSGGYNEQFF. The CDR3 nucleotides are TGTGCCAGCAGCGTTGTGCGTACTAGCGGGGGCTACAATGAGCAGTTCTTC.